A selection of T cell receptor beta chains follows, all from one sample in a study of CD8 T cells in ankylosing spondylitis. TCRdb used MiXCR to reprocess the 5' RACE reads, holding one entry per CDR3 protein. Seen here are under 250,000 distinct CDR3 sequences, roughly 8.2% observed once, and the top ten hold roughly 5%. The sample comprised blood, either unsorted or a sorted T cell fraction (not recorded which). The receptors originated from a female donor with ankylosing spondylitis or in good health (not recorded which). The CDR3 runs from the conserved cysteine through the conserved F or W. Fields, in order: V gene, D gene, J gene, clone size, CDR3 protein, CDR3 DNA. D genes are given only for firm matches. Expanded clones are given a class, and other clones once, few, many or no size at all.

TRBV7-2	TRBD1	TRBJ1-4	many	CASSSAWTGANEKLFF	TGTGCCAGCAGCTCCGCCTGGACAGGTGCTAATGAAAAACTGTTTTTT
TRBV5-6	TRBD2	TRBJ2-3	few	CASSFWGLAGDTQYF	TGTGCCAGCAGCTTTTGGGGACTAGCAGGAGATACGCAGTATTTT
TRBV5-5	.	TRBJ1-1	.	CASAGANRNTEAFF	TGTGCCAGCGCTGGCGCCAATAGGAACACTGAAGCTTTCTTT
TRBV3-1	TRBD1	TRBJ1-2	.	CASSEPTGTGYGYTF	TGTGCCAGCAGCGAACCGACCGGGACAGGGTATGGCTACACCTTC
TRBV5-1	.	TRBJ2-1	many	CASSLEGSSYNEQFF	TGCGCCAGCAGCTTGGAAGGTAGCTCCTACAATGAGCAGTTCTTC
TRBV11-3	TRBD2	TRBJ2-2	many	CASSPGTSDGELFF	TGTGCCAGCAGCCCCGGGACTAGCGACGGGGAGCTGTTTTTT
TRBV3-1	TRBD2	TRBJ2-3	few	CASSSLAGKYTDTQYF	TGTGCCAGCAGCTCATTAGCGGGGAAGTACACAGATACGCAGTATTTT
TRBV11-2	.	TRBJ1-6	many	CASNTGGNSPLHF	TGTGCCAGCAATACGGGGGGTAATTCACCCCTCCACTTT
TRBV6-2/TRBV6-3	.	TRBJ2-2	many	CASSNTGELFF	TGTGCCAGCAGTAACACCGGGGAGCTGTTTTTT
TRBV29-1	.	TRBJ2-3	.	CSVEVGGEDTQYF	TGCAGCGTTGAAGTGGGAGGAGAGGATACGCAGTATTTT
TRBV20-1	.	TRBJ2-3	many	CSANPRTVTDTQYF	TGCAGTGCTAATCCCAGGACCGTCACAGATACGCAGTATTTT
TRBV7-8	.	TRBJ2-7	.	CASSLLGTGTYEQYF	TGTGCCAGCAGCTTATTGGGGACGGGAACCTACGAGCAGTACTTC
TRBV10-3	TRBD2	TRBJ2-7	many	CAISGLAVNEQYF	TGTGCCATCAGTGGACTAGCCGTCAACGAGCAGTACTTC
TRBV4-3	TRBD1	TRBJ2-2	few	CASSFGQGYTGELFF	TGCGCCAGCAGCTTTGGACAGGGGTACACCGGGGAGCTGTTTTTT